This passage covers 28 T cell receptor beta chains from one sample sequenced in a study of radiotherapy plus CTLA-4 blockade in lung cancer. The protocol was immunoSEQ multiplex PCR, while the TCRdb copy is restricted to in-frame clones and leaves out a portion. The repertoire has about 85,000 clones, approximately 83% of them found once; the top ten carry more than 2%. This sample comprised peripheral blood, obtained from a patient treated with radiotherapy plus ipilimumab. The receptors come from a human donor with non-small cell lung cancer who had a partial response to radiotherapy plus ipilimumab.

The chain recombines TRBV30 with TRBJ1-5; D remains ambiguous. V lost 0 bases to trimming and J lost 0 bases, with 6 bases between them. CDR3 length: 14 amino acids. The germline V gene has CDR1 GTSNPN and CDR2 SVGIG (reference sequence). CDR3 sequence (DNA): TGTGCCTGGAGTGTACAGAATAGCAATCAGCCCCAGCATTTT. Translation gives CAWSVQNSNQPQHF.

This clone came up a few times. The CDR3 DNA is TGCAGCGTTGAAGATGAGTGGAGTCTTAATGAAAAACTGTTTTTT. Its translation is CSVEDEWSLNEKLFF. This rearrangement joins TRBV29-1 to TRBJ1-4; D is unclear. CDR1 and CDR2 (germline): SQVTM, ANQGSEA. The CDR3 totals 15 residues. Between the trimmed V and J ends, which lost 0 bases and 4 bases, there was a span of 12 bases.

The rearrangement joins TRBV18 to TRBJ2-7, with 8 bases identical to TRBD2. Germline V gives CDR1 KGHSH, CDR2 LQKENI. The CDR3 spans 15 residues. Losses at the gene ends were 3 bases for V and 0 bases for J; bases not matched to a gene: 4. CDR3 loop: CASSPPGGSSYEQYF. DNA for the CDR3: TGTGCCAGCTCACCCCCGGGGGGGAGCTCCTACGAGCAGTACTTC.

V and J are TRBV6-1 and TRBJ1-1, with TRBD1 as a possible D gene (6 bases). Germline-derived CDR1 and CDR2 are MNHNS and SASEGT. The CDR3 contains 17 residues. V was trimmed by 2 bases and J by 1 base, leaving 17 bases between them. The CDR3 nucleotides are TGTGCCAGCAGTGAAAGGCCGGGACACACTTCGAACACTGAAGCTTTCTTT. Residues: CASSERPGHTSNTEAFF.

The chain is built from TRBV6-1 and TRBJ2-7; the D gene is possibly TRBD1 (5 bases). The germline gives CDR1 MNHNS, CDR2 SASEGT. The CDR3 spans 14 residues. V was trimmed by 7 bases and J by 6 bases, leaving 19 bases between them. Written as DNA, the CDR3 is TGTGCCAGCACGTTGAGTTGGGAAGGGGCCGAGCAGTACGTC. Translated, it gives CASTLSWEGAEQYV.

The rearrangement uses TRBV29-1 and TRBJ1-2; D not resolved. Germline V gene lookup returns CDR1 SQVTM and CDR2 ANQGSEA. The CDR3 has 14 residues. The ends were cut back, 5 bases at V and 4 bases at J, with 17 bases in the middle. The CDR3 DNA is TGCAGCGTTAGCCGCCCCCCACCCGTCTATGGCTACACCTTC. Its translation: CSVSRPPPVYGYTF. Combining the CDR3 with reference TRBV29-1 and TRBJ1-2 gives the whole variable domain SAVISQKPSRDICQRGTSLTIQCQVDSQVTMMFWYRQQPGQSLTLIATANQGSEATYESGFVIDKFPISRPNLTFSTLTVSNMSPEDSSIYLCSVSRPPPVYGYTFGSGTRLTVV.

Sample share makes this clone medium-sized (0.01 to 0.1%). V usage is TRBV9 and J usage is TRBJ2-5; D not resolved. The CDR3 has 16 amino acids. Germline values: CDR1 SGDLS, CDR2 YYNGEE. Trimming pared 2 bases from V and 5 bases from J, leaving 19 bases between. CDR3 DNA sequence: TGTGCCAGCAGCGTGTCTCAGCTCCAATACGGGGAGACCCAGTACTTC. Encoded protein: CASSVSQLQYGETQYF.

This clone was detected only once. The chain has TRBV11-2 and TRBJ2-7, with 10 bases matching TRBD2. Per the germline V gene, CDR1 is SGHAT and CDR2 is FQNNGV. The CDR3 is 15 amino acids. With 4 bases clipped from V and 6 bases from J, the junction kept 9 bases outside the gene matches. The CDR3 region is CASSSRRLAGAEQYF. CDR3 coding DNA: TGTGCCAGCAGCTCACGGAGGCTAGCGGGAGCCGAGCAGTACTTC.

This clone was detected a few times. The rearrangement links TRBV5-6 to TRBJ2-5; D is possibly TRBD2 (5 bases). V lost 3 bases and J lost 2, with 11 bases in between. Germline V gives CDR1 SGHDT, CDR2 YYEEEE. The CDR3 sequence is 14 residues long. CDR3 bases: TGTGCCAGCAGCTGGACGAGAGGGCAAGAGACCCAGTACTTC. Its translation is CASSWTRGQETQYF.

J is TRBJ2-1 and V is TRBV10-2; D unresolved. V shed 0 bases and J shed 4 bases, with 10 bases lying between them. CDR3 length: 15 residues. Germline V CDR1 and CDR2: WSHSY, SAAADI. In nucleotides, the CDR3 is TGCGCCAGCAGTGAGTCGGCTGAAATATACAATGAGCAGTTCTTC. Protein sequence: CASSESAEIYNEQFF.

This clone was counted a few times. DNA for the CDR3: TGTGCCAGCTTCCGGGGGGCATATGGCTACACCTTC. Its protein product is CASFRGAYGYTF. The chain is built from TRBV28 and TRBJ1-2; tentatively, D is TRBD1 (6 bases). V was trimmed by 8 bases and J by 5 bases, leaving 12 bases between them. The CDR3 is 12 residues long. The germline V gene has CDR1 MDHEN and CDR2 SYDVKM.

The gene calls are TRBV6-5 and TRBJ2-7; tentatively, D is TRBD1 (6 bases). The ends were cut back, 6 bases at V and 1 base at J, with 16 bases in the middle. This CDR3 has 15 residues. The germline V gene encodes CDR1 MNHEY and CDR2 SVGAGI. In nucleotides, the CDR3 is TGTGCCAGCAGCCCAGATGGGGGCTTTTCCTACGAGCAGTACTTC. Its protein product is CASSPDGGFSYEQYF.

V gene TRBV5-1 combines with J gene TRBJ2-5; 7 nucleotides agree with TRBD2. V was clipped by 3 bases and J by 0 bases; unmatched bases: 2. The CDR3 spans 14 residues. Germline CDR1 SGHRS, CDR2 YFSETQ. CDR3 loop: CASSSAGDQETQYF. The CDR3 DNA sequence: TGCGCCAGCAGCTCGGCGGGAGACCAAGAGACCCAGTACTTC.

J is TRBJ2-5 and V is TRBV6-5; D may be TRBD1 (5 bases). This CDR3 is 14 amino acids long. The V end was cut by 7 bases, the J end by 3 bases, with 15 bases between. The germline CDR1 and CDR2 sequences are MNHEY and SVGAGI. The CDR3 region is CASTNLGAKETQYF. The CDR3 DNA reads TGTGCCAGCACCAACTTAGGGGCGAAAGAGACCCAGTACTTC.

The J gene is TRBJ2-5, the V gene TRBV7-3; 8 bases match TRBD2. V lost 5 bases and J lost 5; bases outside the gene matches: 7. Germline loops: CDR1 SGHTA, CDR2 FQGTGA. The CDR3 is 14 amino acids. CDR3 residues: CASSKSGRGETQYF. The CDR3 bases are TGTGCCAGCAGCAAAAGCGGGAGAGGCGAGACCCAGTACTTC.

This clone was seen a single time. CDR3 sequence reads: CASSKQGINQPQHF. CDR3 in DNA: TGTGCCAGTAGTAAACAGGGTATCAATCAGCCCCAGCATTTT. The V and J genes are TRBV19 and TRBJ1-5; possible D gene TRBD1, 6 bases. Germline loops: CDR1 LNHDA, CDR2 SQIVND (reference sequence). Trimming cost V 4 bases and J 3 bases, with 10 bases left between them. The CDR3 is 14 amino acids.

Here the CDR3 reads CASSLKGGSYEQYF. The CDR3 DNA follows: TGTGCCAGCAGTTTGAAGGGCGGGAGTTACGAGCAGTACTTC. This chain joins TRBV27 and TRBJ2-7, with TRBD2 identical over 7 bases. The CDR3 is 14 residues long. Looked up from germline, CDR1 is MNHEY and CDR2 is SMNVEV (reference sequence). Unmatched junction bases numbered 6, after V lost 3 bases and J lost 4 bases.

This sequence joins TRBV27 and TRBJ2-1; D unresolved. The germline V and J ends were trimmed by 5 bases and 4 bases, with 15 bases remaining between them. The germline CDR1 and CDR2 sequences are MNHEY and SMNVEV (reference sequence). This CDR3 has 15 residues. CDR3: CASSPSDFGYNEQFF. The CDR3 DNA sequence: TGTGCCAGCAGTCCCAGTGATTTTGGTTACAATGAGCAGTTCTTC.

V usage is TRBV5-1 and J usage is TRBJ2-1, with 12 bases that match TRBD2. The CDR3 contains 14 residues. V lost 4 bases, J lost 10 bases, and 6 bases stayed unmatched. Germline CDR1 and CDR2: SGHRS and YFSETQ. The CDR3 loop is CASSGRLAGDEQFF. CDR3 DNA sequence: TGCGCCAGCAGCGGGCGACTAGCGGGAGACGAGCAGTTCTTC.

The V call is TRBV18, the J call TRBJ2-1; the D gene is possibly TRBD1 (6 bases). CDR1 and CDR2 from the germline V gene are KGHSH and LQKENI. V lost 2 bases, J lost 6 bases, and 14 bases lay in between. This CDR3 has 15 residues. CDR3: CASSPTGQSGNEQFF. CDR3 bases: TGTGCCAGCTCACCAACAGGGCAAAGCGGCAATGAGCAGTTCTTC.

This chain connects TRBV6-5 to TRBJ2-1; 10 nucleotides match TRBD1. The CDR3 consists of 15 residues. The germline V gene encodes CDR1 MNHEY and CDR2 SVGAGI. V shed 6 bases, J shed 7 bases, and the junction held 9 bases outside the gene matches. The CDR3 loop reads CASSHWTGGSNEQFF. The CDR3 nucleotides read TGTGCCAGCAGCCACTGGACAGGGGGATCGAATGAGCAGTTCTTC.

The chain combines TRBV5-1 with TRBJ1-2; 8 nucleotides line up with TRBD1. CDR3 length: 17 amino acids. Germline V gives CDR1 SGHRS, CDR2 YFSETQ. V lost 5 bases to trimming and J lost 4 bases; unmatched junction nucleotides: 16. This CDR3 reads CASSSDRVMILVYGYTF. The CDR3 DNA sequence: TGCGCCAGCAGTTCGGACAGGGTGATGATCCTCGTCTATGGCTACACCTTC.

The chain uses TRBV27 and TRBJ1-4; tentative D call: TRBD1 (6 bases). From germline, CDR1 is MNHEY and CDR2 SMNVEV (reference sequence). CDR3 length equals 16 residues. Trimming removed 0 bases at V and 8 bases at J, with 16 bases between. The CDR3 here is CASSLSRRPGEEKLFF. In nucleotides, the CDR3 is TGTGCCAGCAGTTTATCGAGGCGGCCAGGGGAGGAAAAACTGTTTTTT. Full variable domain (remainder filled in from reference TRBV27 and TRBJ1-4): EAQVTQNPRYLITVTGKKLTVTCSQNMNHEYMSWYRQDPGLGLRQIYYSMNVEVTDKGDVPEGYKVSRKEKRNFPLILESPSPNQTSLYFCASSLSRRPGEEKLFFGSGTQLSVL.

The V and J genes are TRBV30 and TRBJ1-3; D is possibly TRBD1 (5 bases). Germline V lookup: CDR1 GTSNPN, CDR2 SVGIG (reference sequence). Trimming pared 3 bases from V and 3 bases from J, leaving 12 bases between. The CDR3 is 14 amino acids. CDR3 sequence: CAWSKDSFGNTIYF. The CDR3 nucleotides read TGTGCCTGGAGCAAAGACAGCTTTGGAAACACCATATATTTT.

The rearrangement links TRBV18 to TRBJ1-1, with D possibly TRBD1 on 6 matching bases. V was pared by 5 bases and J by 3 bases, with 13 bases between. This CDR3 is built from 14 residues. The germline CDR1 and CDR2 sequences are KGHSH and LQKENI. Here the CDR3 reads CASSTSGDYTEAFF. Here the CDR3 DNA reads TGTGCCAGCTCAACATCAGGGGATTACACTGAAGCTTTCTTT.

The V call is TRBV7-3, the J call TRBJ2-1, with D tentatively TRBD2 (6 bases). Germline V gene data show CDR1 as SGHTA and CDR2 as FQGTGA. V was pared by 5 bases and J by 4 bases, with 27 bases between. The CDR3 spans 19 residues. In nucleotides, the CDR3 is TGTGCCAGCAGCCGTCGACCGGGCACCTGGGACTCGAGATACAATGAGCAGTTCTTC. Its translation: CASSRRPGTWDSRYNEQFF.

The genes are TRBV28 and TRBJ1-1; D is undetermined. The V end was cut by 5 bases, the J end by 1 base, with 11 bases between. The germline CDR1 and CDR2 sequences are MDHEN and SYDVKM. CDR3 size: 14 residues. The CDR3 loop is CASSTPRPNTEAFF. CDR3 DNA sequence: TGTGCCAGCAGTACCCCCAGGCCGAACACTGAAGCTTTCTTT.

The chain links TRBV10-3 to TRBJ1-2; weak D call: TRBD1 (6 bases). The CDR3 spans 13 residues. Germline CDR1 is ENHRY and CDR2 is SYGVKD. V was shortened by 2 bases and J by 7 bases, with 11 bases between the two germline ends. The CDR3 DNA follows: TGTGCCATCAGTGAGACAGGGTCCTCTGGCTACACCTTC. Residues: CAISETGSSGYTF.